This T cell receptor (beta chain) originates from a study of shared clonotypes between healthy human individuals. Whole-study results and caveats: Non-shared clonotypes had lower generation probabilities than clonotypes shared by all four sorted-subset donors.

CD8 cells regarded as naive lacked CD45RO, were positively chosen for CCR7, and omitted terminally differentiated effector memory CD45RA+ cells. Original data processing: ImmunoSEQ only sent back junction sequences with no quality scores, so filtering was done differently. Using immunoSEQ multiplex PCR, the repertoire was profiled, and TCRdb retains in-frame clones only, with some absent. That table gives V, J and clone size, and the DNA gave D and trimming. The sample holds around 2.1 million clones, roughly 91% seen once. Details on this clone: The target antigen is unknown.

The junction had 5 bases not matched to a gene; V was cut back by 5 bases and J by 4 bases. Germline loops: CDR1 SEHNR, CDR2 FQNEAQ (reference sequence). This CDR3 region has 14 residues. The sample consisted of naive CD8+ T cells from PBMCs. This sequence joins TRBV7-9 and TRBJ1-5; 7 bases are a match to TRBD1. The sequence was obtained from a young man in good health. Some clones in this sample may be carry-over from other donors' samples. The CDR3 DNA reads TGTGCCAGCAGCGTGGACAGGATAAATCAGCCCCAGCATTTT. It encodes CASSVDRINQPQHF.